In this sample, the clone carrying this T cell receptor (beta chain) turned up a few times. Its specificity is not known. The data belong to a study of identical twins. Broader study findings: Invariant cells of the MAIT and iNKT types might have partly distorted the zero-insertion analyses.

From the 5' RACE reads, TCRdb called clonotypes with MiXCR, one entry per CDR3 protein. Among 500,000 to 600,000 distinct CDR3 sequences listed, roughly 21% were seen once. This CDR3 spans 12 amino acids. V dropped 4 bases and J dropped 5 bases, with 11 bases sitting between them. Germline CDR1 and CDR2: SQVTM and ANQGSEA. This same sample was also taken into another study, of T cells expressing NK-cell markers. That work contributes: There were a few donors in whom these clonotypes also led the CD3+CD56-NKG2C+ fraction.

Sequences were obtained from CD4+ T cells sorted from blood. The rearrangement links TRBV29-1 to TRBJ1-1; no reliable D call. The source of this sequence is a woman younger than 35 in good health. The CDR3 region has the DNA TGCAGCGTTGTTATCGGGGTTACTGAAGCTTTCTTT. Translating it yields CSVVIGVTEAFF.